A selection of T cell receptor beta chains follows, all from one sample in a study of blood T cell repertoires in COVID-19. Produced via immunoSEQ multiplex PCR; TCRdb's table is partial and in-frame only. The table records around 270,000 clones, less than 90% of them present only once. The sequenced material came from peripheral blood. The receptors were sampled from a man aged 25 to 40 with active or convalescent COVID-19. CDR3s include the opening cysteine and the closing phenylalanine or tryptophan. Fields, in order: J gene, V gene, D gene, CDR3 length, clone size, CDR3 DNA, CDR3 protein. A D gene is named only where the DNA matches it firmly. A clone size is listed for some rows: how often the clone was seen (once, few, many), or a class if it is expanded.

TRBJ2-3 | TRBV2 | - | 14 | once | TGTGCCAGCAGAACCCACAGGGCCTCAGATACGCAGTATTTT | CASRTHRASDTQYF
TRBJ2-5 | TRBV5-6 | - | 13 | - | TGTGCCAGCAGCTTACTCGATCTGGAGACCCAGTACTTC | CASSLLDLETQYF
TRBJ1-5 | TRBV27 | TRBD1 | 15 | - | TGTGCCAGCAGCCGGACCGGGACAGTGGATCAGCCCCAGCATTTT | CASSRTGTVDQPQHF
TRBJ2-7 | TRBV24-1 | TRBD1 | 15 | - | TGTGCCACCAGTTTCGGGGGACAGGGTCGTTACGAGCAGTACTTC | CATSFGGQGRYEQYF
TRBJ2-7 | TRBV14 | - | 16 | - | TGTGCCAGCAGCCAAGAACTGGGGCCGAACCGCTACGAGCAGTACTTC | CASSQELGPNRYEQYF
TRBJ1-2 | TRBV12-3/TRBV12-4 | - | 13 | - | TGTGCCAGCCGCGGCCGGATGGGTGGTGGCTACACCTTC | CASRGRMGGGYTF
TRBJ2-7 | TRBV6-2/TRBV6-3 | TRBD1 | 15 | - | TGTGCCAGCAGTAGAGACAGGGGAGGCATTCGGGAGCAGTACTTC | CASSRDRGGIREQYF
TRBJ1-1 | TRBV10-1 | TRBD1 | 15 | - | TGCGCCAGCCGGGACAGGGGTCTAGGGTCCACTGAAGCTTTCTTT | CASRDRGLGSTEAFF
TRBJ1-2 | TRBV5-4 | TRBD1 | 15 | - | TGTGCCAGCAGCTTGGCGTCAGGGGGGAACTATGGCTACACCTTC | CASSLASGGNYGYTF
TRBJ2-1 | TRBV12-3/TRBV12-4 | - | 13 | - | TGTGCCAGCACCCTGGAGGTAAGGGATGAGCAGTTCTTC | CASTLEVRDEQFF
TRBJ2-7 | TRBV29-1 | - | 13 | - | TGCAGCGTTGAAGCTCCAGGGACCTACGAGCAGTACTTC | CSVEAPGTYEQYF
TRBJ1-4 | TRBV13 | - | 15 | - | TGTGCCAGCAGCCGAAAGACAGGCGGCGAGGAAAAACTGTTTTTT | CASSRKTGGEEKLFF
TRBJ1-2 | TRBV6-5 | - | 13 | - | TGTGCCAGCAGAAAAATGGGGGCAGGAGGCTACACCTTC | CASRKMGAGGYTF
TRBJ1-2 | TRBV4-3 | TRBD1 | 14 | - | TGCGCCAGCAGCCAAGTTGAGGGGGCGGGTGGCTACACCTTC | CASSQVEGAGGYTF
TRBJ1-1 | TRBV27 | - | 17 | - | TGTGCCAGCAGTTCCCGTGGGGGGTTTCAATTGAACACTGAAGCTTTCTTT | CASSSRGGFQLNTEAFF
TRBJ1-3 | TRBV5-4 | - | 14 | - | TGTGCCAGCAGCTTGGACAGAGCTGGAAACACCATATATTTT | CASSLDRAGNTIYF
TRBJ2-5 | TRBV14 | - | 12 | - | TGTGCCAGCAGCCATCCGGCGGCAGCCCAGTACTTC | CASSHPAAAQYF
TRBJ1-1 | TRBV10-3 | - | 13 | - | TGTGCCATCAGTGGGACATCCTACACTGAAGCTTTCTTT | CAISGTSYTEAFF
TRBJ1-5 | TRBV7-8 | - | 13 | - | TGTGCCAGCAGCTTAGTGTCGGAGCAGCCCCAGCATTTT | CASSLVSEQPQHF
TRBJ1-6 | TRBV5-1 | TRBD1 | 15 | - | TGCGCCAGCAGGCCTGGGACAGACTATAATTCACCCCTCCACTTT | CASRPGTDYNSPLHF
TRBJ1-5 | TRBV6-2/TRBV6-3 | - | 14 | - | TGTGCCAGCAGTTATTCCGGGGGAATTCAGCCCCAGCATTTT | CASSYSGGIQPQHF
TRBJ2-7 | TRBV12-3/TRBV12-4 | - | 12 | - | TGTGCCAGCAGTTTATCGGGTTACGAGCAGTACTTC | CASSLSGYEQYF
TRBJ2-7 | TRBV9 | - | 15 | - | TGTGCCAGCAGCGTAGGGTCGGGGAGTCCCTACGAGCAGTACTTC | CASSVGSGSPYEQYF
TRBJ1-1 | TRBV2 | TRBD1 | 16 | - | TGTGCCAGCCTCCTCCACGAAGGACAGGGTTCCACTGAAGCTTTCTTT | CASLLHEGQGSTEAFF
TRBJ2-7 | TRBV7-9 | - | 15 | - | TGTGCCAGCAGCTCTGAGGGCGGAGCTTCCTACGAGCAGTACTTC | CASSSEGGASYEQYF
TRBJ2-7 | TRBV6-2/TRBV6-3 | - | 13 | once | TGTGCCAGCAGTTACGCAGAGGCGTACGAGCAGTACTTC | CASSYAEAYEQYF
TRBJ2-7 | TRBV27 | - | 13 | - | TGTGCCAGCGGCATCGACAGTTCCTACGAGCAGTACTTC | CASGIDSSYEQYF
TRBJ2-1 | TRBV7-2 | - | 15 | - | TGTGCCAGCAGCTCCCTGGTTGGGGGGAGTAATGAGCAGTTCTTC | CASSSLVGGSNEQFF
TRBJ2-7 | TRBV5-8 | TRBD1 | 13 | few | TGTGCCAGCAGCTTGATTGAGGGGGCCGAGCAGTACTTC | CASSLIEGAEQYF
TRBJ2-3 | TRBV7-9 | - | 15 | - | TGTGCCAGCAGCTTAGACAAGGGGTTGGGAGATACGCAGTATTTT | CASSLDKGLGDTQYF
TRBJ2-7 | TRBV19 | - | 13 | - | TGTGCCAGTTCTGAAGTCCTAGGAAGGGAGCAGTACTTC | CASSEVLGREQYF
TRBJ1-5 | TRBV4-2 | - | 15 | few | TGTGCCAGCAGCCAAGATTTTTATAGCAATCAGCCCCAGCATTTT | CASSQDFYSNQPQHF
TRBJ1-2 | TRBV27 | - | 15 | once | TGTGCCAGCAGTTTATTTGCCGGAGCTAACTATGGCTACACCTTC | CASSLFAGANYGYTF
TRBJ1-1 | TRBV5-5 | - | 16 | once | TGTGCCAGCAGTTCGGACGGTGCAGGGATGAAGGCTGAAGCTTTCTTT | CASSSDGAGMKAEAFF
TRBJ2-3 | TRBV5-6 | TRBD2 | 15 | once | TGTGCCAGCAGCTTTGGGGCAGGCTCCGCGGGGGCGCAGTATTTT | CASSFGAGSAGAQYF
TRBJ1-2 | TRBV5-8 | - | 14 | - | TGTGCCAGCAGCTTGGGGACAGAAAAATTCCGCTACACCTTC | CASSLGTEKFRYTF
TRBJ1-1 | TRBV6-5 | TRBD1 | 15 | - | TGTGCCAGCAGTCTAATGACCACAGGGGACACTGAAGCTTTCTTT | CASSLMTTGDTEAFF
TRBJ1-1 | TRBV15 | - | 14 | - | TGTGCCACCAGCAGAGACAGGGGGAACACTGAAGCTTTCTTT | CATSRDRGNTEAFF
TRBJ1-1 | TRBV19 | TRBD1 | 16 | few | TGTGCCAGTAGTATGGACGGGACAGCGTTGAACACTGAAGCTTTCTTT | CASSMDGTALNTEAFF
TRBJ1-2 | TRBV11-2 | - | 12 | - | TGTGCCAGCAGCCCCGACAGCTATGGCTACACCTTC | CASSPDSYGYTF
TRBJ1-4 | TRBV9 | TRBD1 | 15 | - | TGTGCCAGCAGCGCCCAGGGGGCGACTAATGAAAAACTGTTTTTT | CASSAQGATNEKLFF
TRBJ1-2 | TRBV6-6 | TRBD1 | 15 | once | TGTGCCAGCAGTCTCACAGGGGGTTTAAACTATGGCTACACCTTC | CASSLTGGLNYGYTF
TRBJ2-7 | TRBV5-6 | - | 15 | - | TGTGCCAGCAGCTTGCCGGGGGGCATATCCTACGAGCAGTACTTC | CASSLPGGISYEQYF
TRBJ1-2 | TRBV27 | TRBD1 | 13 | - | TGTGCCAGCAGTTCAGGACAGGTCCCTGGCTACACCTTC | CASSSGQVPGYTF
TRBJ1-2 | TRBV19 | TRBD1 | 17 | - | TGTGCCAGTAGTAACCGGGACAGGGAGATGTTCGGCTATGGCTACACCTTC | CASSNRDREMFGYGYTF
TRBJ1-2 | TRBV19 | - | 13 | - | TGTGCCAGTAGTATAATCCCGGGGGATGGCTACACCTTC | CASSIIPGDGYTF
TRBJ1-2 | TRBV5-1 | - | 15 | - | TGCGCCAGCAGCTTGGGACCAGGGAGGACGGATGGCTACACCTTC | CASSLGPGRTDGYTF
TRBJ1-3 | TRBV6-5 | TRBD1 | 14 | - | TGTGCCAGCAGTTCGACAGGGTTTGGAAACACCATATATTTT | CASSSTGFGNTIYF
TRBJ2-2 | TRBV6-2/TRBV6-3 | - | 15 | - | TGTGCCAGCAGTTACTCGATAGACAGCCCCGGGGAGCTGTTTTTT | CASSYSIDSPGELFF
TRBJ2-1 | TRBV27 | TRBD2 | 18 | - | TGTGCCAGCAGTCCCAACCCTACCACGGGGGGGGTATACAATGAGCAGTTCTTC | CASSPNPTTGGVYNEQFF
TRBJ2-1 | TRBV2 | TRBD1 | 17 | - | TGTGCCAGCAGTGAAGCGAGGACAGGGGGGGCGTTCAATGAGCAGTTCTTC | CASSEARTGGAFNEQFF
TRBJ2-1 | TRBV30 | TRBD2 | 12 | - | TGTGCCTGGACTAGCGGGGGCAATGAGCAGTTCTTC | CAWTSGGNEQFF
TRBJ1-5 | TRBV18 | - | 15 | once | TGTGCCAGCTCAGTAGACCGAGGCCCCAATCAGCCCCAGCATTTT | CASSVDRGPNQPQHF
TRBJ1-2 | TRBV24-1 | TRBD1 | 15 | - | TGTGCCACCAGTGATGCGACAGGGGGCGACTATGGCTACACCTTC | CATSDATGGDYGYTF